This T cell receptor (beta chain) was obtained from a study of response to subunit inactivated influenza vaccine. General study results and limits: The authors suggested that few new T cells are recruited per seasonal influenza vaccination.

A single record per CDR3 protein comes from TCRdb applying MiXCR to the RT-PCR reads. The repertoire holds 550,000 to 800,000 distinct CDR3 sequences, 15% to 18% seen once, with 11% in the top ten. This clonotype came up a few times. Its specificity is unknown. The J segment lost 8 bases and the V segment lost 4 bases, leaving 9 bases of the junction unmatched. There are 14 residues in the CDR3. Germline lookup yields CDR1 SGHDT and CDR2 YYEEEE. The chain uses TRBV5-6 and TRBJ2-1; 7 bases match TRBD1. The source material was PBMCs from blood, sampled about 12 days after vaccination. The TCR was taken from a man over 45 who received an inactivated influenza vaccine. The CDR3 sequence is CASSHLKGGYEQFF. The CDR3 DNA is TGTGCCAGCAGCCATCTCAAAGGGGGCTATGAGCAGTTCTTC.